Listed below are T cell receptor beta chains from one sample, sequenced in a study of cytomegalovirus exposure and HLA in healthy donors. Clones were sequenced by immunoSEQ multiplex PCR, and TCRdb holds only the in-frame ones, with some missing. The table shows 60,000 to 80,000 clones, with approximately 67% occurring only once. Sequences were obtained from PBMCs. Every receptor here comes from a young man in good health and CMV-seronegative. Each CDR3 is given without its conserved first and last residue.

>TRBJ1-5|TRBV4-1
ASSPPGQINQPQH
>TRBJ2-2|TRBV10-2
ASSLAGGLDTGELF
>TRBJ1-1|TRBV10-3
AITEDRGQTEAF
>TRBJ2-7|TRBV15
ATSRDQNVRPGASEQY
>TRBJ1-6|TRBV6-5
ASSTTEPYNSPLH
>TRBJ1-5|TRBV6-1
ASSDNGQMIQPQH
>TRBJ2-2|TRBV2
ASSRDRLNTGELF
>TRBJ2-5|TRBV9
ASSSGGLQETQY
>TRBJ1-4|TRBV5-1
ASSRNRANEKLF
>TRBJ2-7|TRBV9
ASSPRTGVVDEQY
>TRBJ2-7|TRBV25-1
ASSAHRVRSYEQY
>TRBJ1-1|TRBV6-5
ASSHETGNTEAF